This T cell receptor (beta chain) originates from a study of T cell changes during pregnancy in multiple sclerosis. Between the trimmed V and J ends, which lost 5 bases and 4 bases, there was a span of 14 bases. CDR1 SGHTA and CDR2 FQGNSA come from the germline V gene. CDR3 length: 14 residues. TCRdb's copy holds only in-frame clones and misses some; the assay was immunoSEQ multiplex PCR. The table lists approximately 51,000 clones, roughly 93% of them singletons, with about 2% in the top ten. This receptor was identified in a female donor with multiple sclerosis, enrolled in a pregnancy study. The V call is TRBV7-2, the J call TRBJ1-1, with D perhaps matching TRBD1 (5 bases). Specimen: peripheral blood, collected in the second trimester of pregnancy. The CDR3 coding sequence is TGTGCCAGCAGCCCCTTGGGGGGGAGCACTGAAGCTTTCTTT. Its protein product is CASSPLGGSTEAFF.